These 19 T cell receptor beta chains originate from one sample sequenced in a study of beta chain features in type 1 diabetes (dated by TCRdb to 2017 to 2018). The library was generated by the immunoSEQ multiplex PCR assay. The entire isolated RNA was reverse transcribed using the High Capacity cDNA Reverse Transcription Kit, and thus expressed TCRB transcripts were sequenced. Entries here come from immuneACCESS through TCRdb and include only in-frame sequences with V and J called. Some clones fail to appear in such tables; in the studies checked, an unresolved V gene covers under half of the shortfall, and the cause of the remainder is unknown. Here the sample has 810,000 or so clones; 15% to 20% occur a single time. The ten most abundant clones make up around 0.02% of the sample. Sequenced material: naive CD4+ T cells from blood. The cell subset or site label here, explained by the study, means: true naive CD4+ T cells. Every receptor here comes from a woman between 18 and 29 years old in good health.

V and J are TRBV10-3 and TRBJ2-7; no reliable D call. Per the germline V gene, CDR1 is ENHRY and CDR2 is SYGVKD. Trimming left V 4 bases short and J 0 bases short, with 13 bases between. CDR3 length: 15 amino acids. As DNA, the CDR3 is TGTGCCATCAGTGGGTTGGCGCAGAGCTCCTACGAGCAGTACTTC. Residues: CAISGLAQSSYEQYF.

The V call is TRBV11-2, the J call TRBJ2-7; weak D call: TRBD2 (6 bases). The V gene's germline CDR1 is SGHAT and CDR2 FQNNGV. This CDR3 spans 14 amino acids. V was shortened by 0 bases and J by 5 bases, with 11 bases between the two germline ends. CDR3 nucleotides: TGTGCCAGCAGCTTAGAGGCAGGGAGGAACGAGCAGTACTTC. It translates to CASSLEAGRNEQYF.

This clone was observed a handful of times. In the same sample, other DNA sequences code for this CDR3. The chain combines TRBV28 with TRBJ2-1, with 9 positions matching TRBD2. The V and J ends lost 6 bases and 1 base, in that order; junction bases with no gene match: 4. Germline CDR1 and CDR2: MDHEN and SYDVKM. CDR3 length equals 15 residues. This CDR3 is CASSLAGVSYNEQFF. The CDR3 DNA follows: TGTGCCAGCAGCTTAGCGGGAGTGTCCTACAATGAGCAGTTCTTC.

This clone has more than one count but fewer than ten. This chain connects TRBV28 to TRBJ1-1, with 8 bases matching TRBD1. Per germline, CDR1 MDHEN and CDR2 SYDVKM. J lost 3 bases, V lost 4 bases, and 10 bases had no gene match. This CDR3 is built from 16 residues. The CDR3 is CASSSRTGLTYTEAFF. CDR3 coding DNA: TGTGCCAGCAGTTCACGGACAGGGCTAACGTACACTGAAGCTTTCTTT.

About this clone itself: This specimen includes other DNA sequences encoding the same CDR3. V usage is TRBV9 and J usage is TRBJ2-2, with 12 bases matching TRBD2. Germline CDR1 is SGDLS and CDR2 is YYNGEE. With 4 bases clipped from V and 4 bases from J, the junction kept 5 bases outside the gene matches. The CDR3 is made up of 16 amino acids. The CDR3 loop reads CASSPRLAGVTGELFF. The CDR3 DNA reads as TGTGCCAGCAGCCCCAGACTAGCGGGGGTCACCGGGGAGCTGTTTTTT.

This clone was seen a few times. V gene TRBV27 combines with J gene TRBJ1-1; D possibly corresponds to TRBD1 (5 bases). Germline V gene sequence: CDR1 MNHEY, CDR2 SMNVEV (reference sequence). The CDR3 sequence is 11 residues long. The V end lost 2 bases, the J end lost 11 bases, and 9 bases lay between the germline ends. CDR3 in amino acids: CASSLAGRAFF. The CDR3 DNA reads as TGTGCCAGCAGTTTAGCAGGGCGCGCTTTCTTT.

In its sample, this clone was seen many times. The rearrangement joins TRBV10-3 to TRBJ2-6; D remains unclear. The CDR3 has 16 amino acids. Germline V lookup: CDR1 ENHRY, CDR2 SYGVKD. Trimming stripped 2 bases from V and 1 base from J, with 9 bases between. DNA of the CDR3: TGTGCCATCAGTGAGGCAATAGTATCTGGGGCCAACGTCCTGACTTTC. Its translation: CAISEAIVSGANVLTF.

This clone was seen a handful of times. The CDR3 spells CASSPPTYQRNPQFF. The CDR3 bases are TGTGCCAGCTCACCACCCACTTACCAGCGGAACCCTCAGTTCTTC. The J gene is TRBJ2-1, the V gene TRBV18; tentatively, D is TRBD2 (5 bases). Trimming pared 0 bases from V and 13 bases from J, leaving 19 bases between. The CDR3 is 15 residues long. Germline V gives CDR1 KGHSH, CDR2 LQKENI.

This clone was counted only a few times. The V gene is TRBV5-1, the J gene TRBJ2-3; D call uncertain. CDR1 and CDR2 from the germline V gene are SGHRS and YFSETQ. Trimming left V 2 bases short and J 1 base short, with 8 bases between. CDR3 length equals 14 residues. The CDR3 loop reads CASSFEAGTDTQYF. The CDR3 DNA reads as TGCGCCAGCAGCTTCGAGGCAGGCACAGATACGCAGTATTTT.

The chain has TRBV6-5 and TRBJ2-5; TRBD2 aligns across 10 bases. Trimming at V came to 6 bases and at J to 4 bases, leaving 8 bases not matched to a gene. The CDR3 consists of 15 residues. The germline gives CDR1 MNHEY, CDR2 SVGAGI. In DNA form, the CDR3 reads TGTGCCAGCAGCGCCGGCGGGACTAGCGCAGAGACCCAGTACTTC. This encodes CASSAGGTSAETQYF.

There are a few counts of this clone. CDR3 DNA: TGTGCCAGCAGCTTAGGCCCGGCGGGGGGAGACATTCAGTACTTC. Amino acid sequence: CASSLGPAGGDIQYF. This rearrangement joins TRBV7-8 to TRBJ2-4, with 8 bases aligning to TRBD2. The germline CDR1 and CDR2 sequences are SGHVS and FQNEAQ. J lost 8 bases, V lost 1 base, and 7 bases had no gene match. The CDR3 loop spans 15 amino acids.

This clone was counted a few times. The V and J genes are TRBV19 and TRBJ2-7; TRBD1 aligns across 10 bases. The CDR3 is 16 residues long. V lost 4 bases, J lost 3 bases, and 9 bases stayed unmatched. The V gene's germline CDR1 is LNHDA and CDR2 SQIVND (reference sequence). CDR3 region: CASSTKPGQGNYEQYF. The CDR3 DNA reads TGTGCCAGTAGTACGAAGCCGGGACAGGGGAACTACGAGCAGTACTTC.

The chain has TRBV29-1 and TRBJ2-1, with 7 nucleotides matching TRBD2. Germline-derived CDR1 and CDR2 are SQVTM and ANQGSEA. There are 13 residues in the CDR3. J was trimmed by 6 bases and V by 2 bases; bases with no gene match: 4. This chain's CDR3 is CSVESGTFNEQFF. The CDR3 coding sequence is TGCAGCGTTGAAAGCGGGACCTTCAATGAGCAGTTCTTC.

CDR3 in amino acids: CASSFLAGGPGELFF. In nucleotides, the CDR3 is TGTGCCAGCAGTTTCTTAGCGGGAGGGCCCGGGGAGCTGTTTTTT. The V gene is TRBV28, the J gene TRBJ2-2, with 11 bases identical to TRBD2. The V segment lost 3 bases and the J segment 6 bases; nucleotides outside the gene matches: 3. Germline CDR1 reads MDHEN; CDR2 reads SYDVKM. This CDR3 region has 15 residues.

As to this clone: The same CDR3 can be traced to other DNA sequences in this sample. The CDR3 DNA is TGTGCCAGTAGTATTAGAGATACGCAGTATTTT. This codes for CASSIRDTQYF. This chain connects TRBV19 to TRBJ2-3; no clear D gene. V was pared by 3 bases and J by 5 bases, with 3 bases between. Germline assignment: CDR1 LNHDA and CDR2 SQIVND (reference sequence). CDR3 length: 11 amino acids.

This clone was counted between two and nine times. The chain combines TRBV18 with TRBJ2-3, with TRBD1 as a possible D gene (6 bases). Trimming took 2 bases from V and 2 from J, leaving 14 bases between them. This CDR3 spans 16 amino acids. From germline, CDR1 is KGHSH and CDR2 LQKENI. DNA for the CDR3: TGTGCCAGCTCACCATTCTTCCAGGGGCCCACAGATACGCAGTATTTT. Translated, it gives CASSPFFQGPTDTQYF.

This clone was seen a few times. The chain has TRBV29-1 and TRBJ2-1, with D perhaps matching TRBD2 (6 bases). The CDR3 runs to 16 residues. The germline V and J ends were trimmed by 4 bases and 3 bases, with 19 bases remaining between them. The V gene's germline CDR1 is SQVTM and CDR2 ANQGSEA. CDR3 loop: CSVGFLAGNSYNEQFF. CDR3 nucleotides: TGCAGCGTTGGGTTTTTGGCGGGAAATAGCTACAATGAGCAGTTCTTC.

The gene calls are TRBV27 and TRBJ2-1; 7 nucleotides align to TRBD2. Germline V gives CDR1 MNHEY, CDR2 SMNVEV (reference sequence). Unmatched junction bases numbered 14, after V lost 8 bases and J lost 16 bases. The CDR3 covers 12 residues. CDR3: CASGIPRTSLFF. In nucleotides, the CDR3 is TGTGCCAGCGGTATCCCCAGGACTAGTCTCTTCTTC.

Only a few counts were recorded for this clone. The V gene is TRBV7-3, the J gene TRBJ2-3, with D perhaps matching TRBD2 (5 bases). Germline CDR1 SGHTA, CDR2 FQGTGA. The CDR3 length is 13 residues. The V gene lost 8 bases and the J gene lost 2 bases, with 11 bases spanning the gap. In DNA, the CDR3 is TGTGCCAGCGGACTGGCGGCCACAGATACGCAGTATTTT. It encodes CASGLAATDTQYF. Looking up the rest from reference TRBV7-3 and TRBJ2-3 gives the full variable domain: GAGVSQTPSNKVTEKGKYVELRCDPISGHTALYWYRQSLGQGPEFLIYFQGTGAADDSGLPNDRFFAVRPEGSVSTLKIQRTERGDSAVYLCASGLAATDTQYFGPGTRLTVL.